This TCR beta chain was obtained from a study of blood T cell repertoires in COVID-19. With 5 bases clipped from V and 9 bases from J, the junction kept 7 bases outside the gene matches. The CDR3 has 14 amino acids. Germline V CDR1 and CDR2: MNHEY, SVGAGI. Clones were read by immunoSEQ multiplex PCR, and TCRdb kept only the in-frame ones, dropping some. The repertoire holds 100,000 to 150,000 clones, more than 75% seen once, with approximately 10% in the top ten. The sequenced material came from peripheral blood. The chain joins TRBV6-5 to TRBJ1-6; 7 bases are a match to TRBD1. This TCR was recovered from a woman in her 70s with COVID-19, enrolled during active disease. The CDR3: CASSPTGMGSPLHF. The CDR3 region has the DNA TGTGCCAGCAGTCCGACAGGGATGGGTTCACCCCTCCACTTT.